This note documents a single T cell receptor (beta chain) sequence. The CDR3 has 14 amino acids. CDR1 is SGHRS and CDR2 is YFSETQ in the germline V gene. Deletions cut 3 bases from V and 2 bases from J, with 11 bases between. The data belong to a study of blood T cell repertoires in COVID-19. Study-wide context: PBMCs, B-cell-depleted T cells, or T cells provided the cDNA or gDNA that made up the material.

Here immunoSEQ multiplex PCR was the method, and the copy in TCRdb shows in-frame clones only, minus some. The table lists 200,000 to 250,000 clones, 80% to 90% of them singletons. The material sequenced was peripheral blood. The clonotype originates from a man aged 25-45 years who had recovered from COVID-19. The rearrangement links TRBV5-1 to TRBJ2-5, with D possibly matching TRBD1 (5 bases). CDR3 sequence (DNA): TGCGCCAGCAGCTGGGGCCAGGGTCAAGAGACCCAGTACTTC. Translated: CASSWGQGQETQYF.